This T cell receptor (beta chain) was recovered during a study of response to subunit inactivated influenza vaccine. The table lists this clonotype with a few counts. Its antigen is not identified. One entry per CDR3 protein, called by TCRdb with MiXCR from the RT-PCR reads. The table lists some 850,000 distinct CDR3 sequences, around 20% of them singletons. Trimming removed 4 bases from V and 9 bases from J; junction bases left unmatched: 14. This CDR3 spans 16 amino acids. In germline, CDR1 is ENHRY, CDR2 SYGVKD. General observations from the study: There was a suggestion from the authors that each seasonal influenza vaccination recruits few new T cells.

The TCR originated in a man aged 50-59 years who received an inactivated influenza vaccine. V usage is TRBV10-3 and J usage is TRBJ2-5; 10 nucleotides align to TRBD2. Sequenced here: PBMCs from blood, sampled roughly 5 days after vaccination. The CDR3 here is CAISGYPGLANGAQYF. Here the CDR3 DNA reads TGTGCCATCAGTGGATATCCGGGACTAGCGAACGGGGCCCAGTACTTC.